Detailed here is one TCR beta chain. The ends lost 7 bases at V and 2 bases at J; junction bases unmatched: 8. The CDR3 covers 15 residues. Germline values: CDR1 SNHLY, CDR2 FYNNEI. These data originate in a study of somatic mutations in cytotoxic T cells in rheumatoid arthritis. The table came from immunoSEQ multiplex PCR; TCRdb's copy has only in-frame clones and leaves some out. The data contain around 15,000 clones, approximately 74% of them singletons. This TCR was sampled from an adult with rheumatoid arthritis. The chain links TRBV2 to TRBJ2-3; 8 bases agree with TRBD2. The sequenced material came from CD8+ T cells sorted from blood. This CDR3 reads CASNAGGPLTDTQYF. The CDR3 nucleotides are TGTGCCAGCAATGCGGGGGGCCCACTCACAGATACGCAGTATTTT.